The 6 T cell receptor beta chains below come from one sample, sequenced in a study of control samples from healthy donors and cancer patients. TCRdb's table, derived via immunoSEQ multiplex PCR, lists solely in-frame clones and lacks some. There are 60,000 to 75,000 clones in the sample; approximately 89% occur only once, and roughly 6% lies in the top ten. Sequencing was done on a sample of PBMCs. These receptors all come from a man in his 60s with colorectal cancer.

V and J are TRBV5-1 and TRBJ1-1, with D possibly matching TRBD1 (5 bases). The CDR3 contains 13 residues. V lost 0 bases to trimming and J lost 4 bases, with 7 bases between them. Germline V gene sequence: CDR1 SGHRS, CDR2 YFSETQ. CDR3 loop: CASSLGTGTEAFF. DNA for the CDR3: TGCGCCAGCAGCTTGGGTACAGGCACTGAAGCTTTCTTT.

The chain carries TRBV28 and TRBJ2-7; no clear D gene. From germline, CDR1 is MDHEN and CDR2 SYDVKM. Trimming pared 4 bases from V and 0 bases from J, leaving 4 bases between. CDR3 length: 12 residues. The CDR3 here is CASSSGSYEQYF. Here the CDR3 DNA reads TGTGCCAGCAGTTCGGGCTCCTACGAGCAGTACTTC.

As to this clone: At one boundary the junction diverges from the germline segment, which might be a read error. This chain links TRBV2 with TRBJ1-2; 7 positions match TRBD1. Germline V lookup: CDR1 SNHLY, CDR2 FYNNEI. This CDR3 spans 14 amino acids. The CDR3 DNA follows: TGTGCCAGCAGTCAAGCGGGGGCAGGGGGAGGCTACACCTTC. It is translated as CASSQAGAGGGYTF.

This clone is a singleton in its sample. CDR3 protein: CASSLWQGTSNTGELFF. In DNA form, the CDR3 reads TGTGCCAGCAGCTTATGGCAGGGGACTTCGAACACCGGGGAGCTGTTTTTT. The J gene is TRBJ2-2, the V gene TRBV7-9; D might be TRBD1 or TRBD2, each matching 6 bases. CDR1 SEHNR and CDR2 FQNEAQ come from the germline V gene (reference sequence). Trimming took 2 bases from V and 0 from J, leaving 13 bases between them. The CDR3 totals 17 residues.

This chain links TRBV6-4 with TRBJ2-5; D tentatively reads TRBD1 or TRBD2 (6 bases each). Germline V gene data show CDR1 as MRHNA and CDR2 as SNTAGT. This CDR3 spans 16 amino acids. The V end lost 2 bases, the J end lost 1 base, and 14 bases lay between the germline ends. CDR3 coding DNA: TGTGCCAGCAGTGACCCTGACAGGAGGGGCCAAGAGACCCAGTACTTC. It codes for CASSDPDRRGQETQYF.

This chain uses TRBV4-2 with TRBJ1-2, with a weak D call TRBD1 (5 bases). The germline V and J ends were trimmed by 0 bases and 5 bases, with 13 bases remaining between them. The CDR3 contains 15 residues. In germline, CDR1 is LGHNA, CDR2 YNFKEQ. The CDR3 DNA reads TGTGCCAGCAGCCAAGATCAGCAGGGAAGGTATGGCTACACCTTC. Protein sequence: CASSQDQQGRYGYTF.